One sample yielded the 5 T cell receptor beta chains listed below, sequenced in a study of beta chain features in type 1 diabetes. cDNA synthesis used the whole RNA isolate, giving expressed TCRB sequences. The repertoire was sequenced with immunoSEQ multiplex PCR; TCRdb's copy has only in-frame clones and lacks some. The sample has 900,000 or so clones; roughly 16% are singletons. Sequencing was done on a sample of naive CD4+ T cells from blood. The receptors were sampled from a woman under 30 in good health.

This chain joins TRBV28 and TRBJ1-5, with TRBD1 as a possible D gene (5 bases). V dropped 6 bases and J dropped 0 bases, with 15 bases sitting between them. Germline-derived CDR1 and CDR2 are MDHEN and SYDVKM. This CDR3 is built from 16 residues. CDR3 DNA: TGTGCCAGCAGCGCCTTCGGGGGAGGTAGCAATCAGCCCCAGCATTTT. Protein product: CASSAFGGGSNQPQHF.

This clone turned up a few times. A read error may account for a junction end that differs from germline. V gene TRBV29-1 combines with J gene TRBJ1-2, with a possible D match to TRBD1 (5 bases). Looked up from germline, CDR1 is SQVTM and CDR2 is ANQGSEA. CDR3 length: 13 residues. The CDR3 nucleotides read TGCAGCGGTGAAGCCTCGGGGGGGTATGGCTACACCTTC. Its translation: CSGEASGGYGYTF.

This clone was seen a handful of times. J is TRBJ2-2 and V is TRBV28, with D unclear. Per the germline V gene, CDR1 is MDHEN and CDR2 is SYDVKM. V lost 11 bases and J 1 base, leaving 11 bases between the germline ends. The CDR3 extends over 13 amino acids. The CDR3 loop reads CASTNRNTGELFF. CDR3 sequence (DNA): TGTGCCTCCACGAACAGGAACACCGGGGAGCTGTTTTTT.

The V and J genes are TRBV28 and TRBJ2-7; 9 nucleotides line up with TRBD1. V dropped 1 base and J dropped 4; count of bases not matched to a gene: 5. CDR3 size: 15 residues. In germline, CDR1 is MDHEN, CDR2 SYDVKM. The DNA of the CDR3 is TGTGCCAGCAGTTTATTAGGACAGGGGTTTTACGAGCAGTACTTC. It specifies CASSLLGQGFYEQYF. Complete variable domain (other parts from reference TRBV28 and TRBJ2-7): DVKVTQSSRYLVKRTGEKVFLECVQDMDHENMFWYRQDPGLGLRLIYFSYDVKMKEKGDIPEGYSVSREKKERFSLILESASTNQTSMYLCASSLLGQGFYEQYFGPGTRLTVT.

This clone was seen only a few times. This chain joins TRBV6-5 and TRBJ2-7; possible D gene TRBD2, 5 bases. CDR3 length: 13 amino acids. CDR1 MNHEY and CDR2 SVGAGI come from the germline V gene. Trimming took 7 bases from V and 6 from J, leaving 16 bases between them. The CDR3 is CASTTRRGFEQYF. CDR3 nucleotide sequence: TGTGCCAGCACTACCCGTCGGGGTTTCGAGCAGTACTTC.